The following is a T cell receptor beta chain sequence with its context. Its antigen is unknown. The data were obtained in a study of T cells in Graves' hyperthyroidism and ophthalmopathy. The wider study: At the time of initial diagnosis and before any treatment, peripheral blood was collected.

Germline loops: CDR1 SNHLY, CDR2 FYNNEI. V was pared by 4 bases and J by 5 bases, with 8 bases of the junction left unmatched. This CDR3 has 17 residues. General study points: Most thyroid clonotypes with frequency above 0.001 were detected in blood.

Authors of the study amplified TCR beta CDR3 regions from RNA transcripts. First-round RT-PCR with HTBI primers amplified the TCR CDR3 region. Using its own MiXCR run on the multiplex PCR reads, TCRdb lists one record per CDR3 protein. The repertoire holds 300,000 to 400,000 distinct CDR3 sequences, approximately 18% seen once, with about 38% in the top ten. This sequence was found in a man younger than 30 with Graves' ophthalmopathy. Material for sequencing was blood. This chain joins TRBV2 and TRBJ2-5; 15 nucleotides line up with TRBD2. CDR3 protein: CASSVWTSGGARETQYF. CDR3 DNA: TGTGCCAGCAGTGTTTGGACTAGCGGGGGGGCCAGGGAGACCCAGTACTTC.